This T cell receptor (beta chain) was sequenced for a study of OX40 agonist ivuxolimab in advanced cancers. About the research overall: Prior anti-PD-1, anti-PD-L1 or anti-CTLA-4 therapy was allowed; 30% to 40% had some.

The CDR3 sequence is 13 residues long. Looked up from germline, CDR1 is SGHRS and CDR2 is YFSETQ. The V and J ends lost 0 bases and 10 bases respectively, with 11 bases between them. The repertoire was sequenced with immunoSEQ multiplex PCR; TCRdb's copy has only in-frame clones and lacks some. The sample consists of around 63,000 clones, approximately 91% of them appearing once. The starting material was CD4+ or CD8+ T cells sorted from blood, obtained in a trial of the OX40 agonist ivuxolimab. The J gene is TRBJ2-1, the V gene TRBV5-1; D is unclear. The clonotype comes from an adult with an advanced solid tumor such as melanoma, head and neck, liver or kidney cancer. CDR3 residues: CASSLGPPPEQFF. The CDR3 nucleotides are TGCGCCAGCAGCTTGGGGCCCCCTCCGGAGCAGTTCTTC. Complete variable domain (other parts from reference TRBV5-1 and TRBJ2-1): KAGVTQTPRYLIKTRGQQVTLSCSPISGHRSVSWYQQTPGQGLQFLFEYFSETQRNKGNFPGRFSGRQFSNSRSEMNVSTLELGDSALYLCASSLGPPPEQFFGPGTRLTVL.